These T cell receptor beta chains were read from a single sample in a study of shared clonotypes between healthy human individuals. The data were produced by immunoSEQ multiplex PCR, yet TCRdb's version contains in-frame clones alone and is incomplete. The sample lists about 660,000 clones; roughly 70% were seen once. Sequenced material: memory CD4+ T cells sorted from blood. The receptors here all came from a young woman in good health. Each CDR3 is given with its conserved first and last residue. D genes are given only for firm matches. Only part of the rows carry a size: once, few, many, or a class if the clone is expanded.

j_call d_call clone_size v_call cdr3_nt cdr3_aa
TRBJ2-7 TRBD2 once TRBV28 TGTGCCAGCAGTTTAAGAGGGACTAGGGGGTACGAGCAGTACTTC CASSLRGTRGYEQYF
TRBJ2-2 NA NA TRBV19 TGTGCCAGTATTGCGAGGACTCTCACCGGGGAGCTGTTTTTT CASIARTLTGELFF
TRBJ2-6 TRBD1 NA TRBV10-3 TGTGCCATCAGGGGAACACAGGGGACCAGCTCTGGGGCCAACGTCCTGACTTTC CAIRGTQGTSSGANVLTF
TRBJ1-3 NA NA TRBV9 TGTGCCAGCAGCGAGACAGCCGCGTGGGGAAACACCATATATTTT CASSETAAWGNTIYF
TRBJ2-1 NA NA TRBV27 TGTGCCAGCAGTTACCTCCCGAGGAACCGAAGAAACAATGAGCAGTTCTTC CASSYLPRNRRNNEQFF
TRBJ1-2 NA once TRBV7-8 TGTGCCAGCAGCTTAGATGGCGGGGACTACTATGGCTACACCTTC CASSLDGGDYYGYTF
TRBJ1-1 NA NA TRBV19 TGTGCCAGTAGTATTTCCCCAGGAATGAACACTGAAGCTTTCTTT CASSISPGMNTEAFF
TRBJ1-1 NA few TRBV10-1 TGCGCCAGCAGTGACGAAGACACTGAAGCTTTCTTT CASSDEDTEAFF
TRBJ1-5 NA NA TRBV18 TGTGCCAGCTCACCCAGGACTGATCAGCCCCAGCATTTT CASSPRTDQPQHF
TRBJ2-1 TRBD2 NA TRBV28 TGTGCCAGCAGTTTTATGAGAATACTAGCGGGTTCGAACAATGAGCAGTTCTTC CASSFMRILAGSNNEQFF
TRBJ2-2 NA NA TRBV5-1 TGCGCCAGCAGCGGACTGCAGGGATCCGGGGAGCTGTTTTTT CASSGLQGSGELFF
TRBJ2-7 NA NA TRBV15 TGTGCCACCAGCAGAGACAAGGACTACGAGCAGTACTTC CATSRDKDYEQYF
TRBJ1-4 TRBD1 NA TRBV6-4 TGTGCCAGCCAGGGACAGGGGTATGAAAAACTGTTTTTT CASQGQGYEKLFF
TRBJ1-2 NA NA TRBV28 TGTGCCAGCAGTTTGCGGGGAGCCTATGGCTACACCTTC CASSLRGAYGYTF
TRBJ2-3 NA NA TRBV2 TGTGCCAGCACCCACCCCGGCACAGATACGCAGTATTTT CASTHPGTDTQYF
TRBJ2-1 TRBD2 NA TRBV6-1 TGTGCCAGCACCTTACTAGCGGGAGGACAAAATGAGCAGTTCTTC CASTLLAGGQNEQFF
TRBJ1-3 NA NA TRBV15 TGTGCCACCAGCAGGACCGGGACACAAGGAAACACCATATATTTT CATSRTGTQGNTIYF
TRBJ2-5 TRBD1 NA TRBV5-1 TGCGCCAGCTCCCCTGGACAGGGCGTGCGGGAGACCCAGTACTTC CASSPGQGVRETQYF
TRBJ1-4 NA many TRBV15 TGTGCCACCAGCAGAGAACCAGGGAATGAAAAACTGTTTTTT CATSREPGNEKLFF
TRBJ2-1 TRBD2 NA TRBV7-6 TGTGCCAGCAGCCCTCTCCGGGCCAGCGGGAACAATGAGCAGTTCTTC CASSPLRASGNNEQFF
TRBJ1-2 NA few TRBV11-2 TGTGCCAGCAGCTTCCCCCCGCCGGGGAACTATGGCTACACCTTC CASSFPPPGNYGYTF
TRBJ2-3 NA NA TRBV2 TGTGCCAGCATCGAGGGATGGGGCACAGATACGCAGTATTTT CASIEGWGTDTQYF
TRBJ2-2 TRBD1 few TRBV5-1 TGCGCCAGCAGCGGGACAGGGGACTCCGGGGAGCTGTTTTTT CASSGTGDSGELFF
TRBJ2-7 TRBD1 few TRBV5-1 TGCGCCAGCAGCGGGACAGCATACGAGCAGTACTTC CASSGTAYEQYF
TRBJ2-1 NA NA TRBV18 TGTGCCAGCTCACCCCAGCAGAGTGAGCAGTTCTTC CASSPQQSEQFF
TRBJ2-7 NA NA TRBV18 TGTGCCAGCTCACCCACAGCAGACAGGTTCAGCGAGCAGTACTTC CASSPTADRFSEQYF
TRBJ2-3 NA NA TRBV5-1 TGCGCCAGCAGCTTGGGGGCAGACGGTAGCACAGATACGCAGTATTTT CASSLGADGSTDTQYF
TRBJ1-2 NA NA TRBV28 TGTGCCAGCAGTCGACAAGGCGGAAATGGCTACACCTTC CASSRQGGNGYTF
TRBJ2-1 NA NA TRBV2 TGTGCCAGCAATGGACGGAGCTCCTACAATGAGCAGTTCTTC CASNGRSSYNEQFF
TRBJ1-5 TRBD1 once TRBV2 TGTGCCAGCAGTGATTCTCACAGGGGACTTCAGCCCCAGCATTTT CASSDSHRGLQPQHF
TRBJ2-7 NA NA TRBV5-4 TGTGCCAGCAGAGCAGGGGACCCCGGGGACAACGAGCAGTACTTC CASRAGDPGDNEQYF
TRBJ2-7 NA NA TRBV5-1 TGCGCCAGCAGCTTGTCAGGCATCTCCTACGAGCAGTACTTC CASSLSGISYEQYF
TRBJ1-1 NA once TRBV30 TGTGCCTGGAGTGGGCCAGGGATTTGGGCTACTGAAGCTTTCTTT CAWSGPGIWATEAFF
TRBJ1-1 NA NA TRBV28 TGTGCCAGCAGTTCAGTAGACACTGAAGCTTTCTTT CASSSVDTEAFF
TRBJ1-2 NA few TRBV28 TGTGCCAGCAGTTCAATCGACAGAAACTATGGCTACACCTTC CASSSIDRNYGYTF
TRBJ2-5 TRBD1 NA TRBV19 TGTGCCAGTAGTACAAGACTGAGGGGGCAGTTAGAGACCCAGTACTTC CASSTRLRGQLETQYF
TRBJ2-2 NA NA TRBV11-2 TGTGCCAGCAGCCAAGATCTCCCAGCCGGGGAGCTGTTTTTT CASSQDLPAGELFF
TRBJ2-7 NA NA TRBV10-1 TGCGCCAGCAGTGGGGACATAGCCTACGAGCAGTACTTC CASSGDIAYEQYF
TRBJ1-2 TRBD1 few TRBV19 TGTGCCAGTAGTATGGGCCCCCCCGGGACAGGGTACTATGGCTACACCTTC CASSMGPPGTGYYGYTF
TRBJ1-1 TRBD1 NA TRBV7-8 TGTGCCAGCATCCGGGACAGGGGAGTTAACACTGAAGCTTTCTTT CASIRDRGVNTEAFF
TRBJ2-1 TRBD2 NA TRBV5-1 TGCGCCAGCAGCACTAGCGCCACGACCTACAATGAGCAGTTCTTC CASSTSATTYNEQFF
TRBJ2-1 NA NA TRBV5-1 TGCGCCAGCAGCCCCGGACACGAGCACAATGAGCAGTTCTTC CASSPGHEHNEQFF
TRBJ2-5 TRBD1 few TRBV4-1 TGCGCCAGCAGCAAAGGACAGGCCAACCAAGAGACCCAGTACTTC CASSKGQANQETQYF
TRBJ1-1 NA NA TRBV2 TGTGCCAGCAGTGATTACATCCGCGGAGCTTTCTTT CASSDYIRGAFF